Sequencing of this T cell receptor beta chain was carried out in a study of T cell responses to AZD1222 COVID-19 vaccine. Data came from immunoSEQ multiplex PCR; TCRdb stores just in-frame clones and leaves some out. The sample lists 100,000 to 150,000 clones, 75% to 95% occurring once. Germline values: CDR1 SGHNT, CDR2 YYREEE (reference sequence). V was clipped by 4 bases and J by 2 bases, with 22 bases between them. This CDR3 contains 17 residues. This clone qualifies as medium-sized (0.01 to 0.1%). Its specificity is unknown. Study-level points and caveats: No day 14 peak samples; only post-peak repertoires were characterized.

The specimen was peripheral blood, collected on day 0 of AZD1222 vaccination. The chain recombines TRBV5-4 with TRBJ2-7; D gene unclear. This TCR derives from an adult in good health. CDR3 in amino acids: CASSDRHFSRGTYEQYF. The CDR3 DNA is TGTGCCAGCAGCGACCGCCACTTTTCCCGAGGCACCTACGAGCAGTACTTC.